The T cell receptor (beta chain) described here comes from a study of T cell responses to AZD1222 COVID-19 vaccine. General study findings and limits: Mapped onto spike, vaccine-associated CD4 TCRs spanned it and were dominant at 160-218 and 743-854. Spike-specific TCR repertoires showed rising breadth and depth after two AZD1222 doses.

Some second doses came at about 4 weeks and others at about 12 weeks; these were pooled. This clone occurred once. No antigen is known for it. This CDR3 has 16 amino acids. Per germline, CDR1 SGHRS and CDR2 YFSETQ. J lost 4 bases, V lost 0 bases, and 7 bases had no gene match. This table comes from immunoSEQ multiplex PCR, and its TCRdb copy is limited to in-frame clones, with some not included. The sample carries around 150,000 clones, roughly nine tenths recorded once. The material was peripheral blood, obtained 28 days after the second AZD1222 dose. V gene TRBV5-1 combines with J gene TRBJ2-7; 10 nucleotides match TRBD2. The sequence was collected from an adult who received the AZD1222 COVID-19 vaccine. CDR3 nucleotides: TGCGCCAGCAGCTTGGGGACTAGCGGCTTTAGGTACGAGCAGTACTTC. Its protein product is CASSLGTSGFRYEQYF.